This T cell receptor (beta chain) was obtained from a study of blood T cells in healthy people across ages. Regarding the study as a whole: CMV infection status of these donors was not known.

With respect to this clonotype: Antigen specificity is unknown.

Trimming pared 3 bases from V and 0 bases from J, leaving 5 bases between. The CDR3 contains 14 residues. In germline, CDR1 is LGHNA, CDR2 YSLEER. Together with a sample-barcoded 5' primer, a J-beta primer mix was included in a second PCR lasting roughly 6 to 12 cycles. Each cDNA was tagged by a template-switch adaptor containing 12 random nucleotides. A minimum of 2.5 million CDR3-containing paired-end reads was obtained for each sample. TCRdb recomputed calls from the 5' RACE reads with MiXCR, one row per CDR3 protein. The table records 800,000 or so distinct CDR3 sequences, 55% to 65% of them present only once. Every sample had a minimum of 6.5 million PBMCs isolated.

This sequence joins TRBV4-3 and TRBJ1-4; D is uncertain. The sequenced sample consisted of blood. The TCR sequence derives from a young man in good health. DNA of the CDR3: TGCGCCAGCAGCCACCATGCAACTAATGAAAAACTGTTTTTT. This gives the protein CASSHHATNEKLFF.